This TCR beta chain appears in the sequencing data of a study of Tregs in tolerant kidney transplant recipients. This CDR3 comprises 11 residues. The V gene's germline CDR1 is LNHDA and CDR2 SQIVND (reference sequence). About this clone: As yet, its antigen is unknown. One junction end disagrees with the germline gene, perhaps due to a read error. Sequencing ends 3 residues short of the CDR3 end; the germline J gene provides the rest.

Profiled with immunoSEQ multiplex PCR; TCRdb holds only in-frame clones, not every one. The sample totals roughly 1,700 clones. Findings of the study overall: Validation in larger populations is needed because few patients were studied. In tolerant patients, donor-specific Tregs outgrew total Tregs, suggesting antigen-driven expansion. Biological reproducibility was not directly addressed, but technical replication error appeared minimal. Some patients' samples used different primers over time, so nucleotide sequences weren't comparable.

Recipient PBMCs carried a CFSE label and met irradiated graft donor PBMCs for less than 7 days before FACS sorting. This receptor was identified in a human patient who received a combined kidney and bone marrow transplant. The sequenced sample was CD4+ T cells from blood cultured with allogeneic cells, obtained before the transplant. The gene calls are TRBV19 and TRBJ2-7; D may be TRBD2 (5 bases). Partial CDR3 DNA: TGTTCCAGTAGAAGCGGCTACGAG. This gives the protein CSSRSGYE. The full CDR3 sequence reads CSSRSGYEQYF.